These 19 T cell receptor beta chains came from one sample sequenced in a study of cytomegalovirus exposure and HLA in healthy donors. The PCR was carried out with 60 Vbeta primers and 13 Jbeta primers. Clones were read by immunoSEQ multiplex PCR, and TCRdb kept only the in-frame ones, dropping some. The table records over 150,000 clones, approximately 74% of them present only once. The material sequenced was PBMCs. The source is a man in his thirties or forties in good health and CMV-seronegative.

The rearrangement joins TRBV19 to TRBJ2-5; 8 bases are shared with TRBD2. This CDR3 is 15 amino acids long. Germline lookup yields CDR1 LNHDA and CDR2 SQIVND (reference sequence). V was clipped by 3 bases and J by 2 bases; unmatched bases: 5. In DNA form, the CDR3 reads TGTGCCAGTAGTATGACTAGCGCGAAACAAGAGACCCAGTACTTC. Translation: CASSMTSAKQETQYF.

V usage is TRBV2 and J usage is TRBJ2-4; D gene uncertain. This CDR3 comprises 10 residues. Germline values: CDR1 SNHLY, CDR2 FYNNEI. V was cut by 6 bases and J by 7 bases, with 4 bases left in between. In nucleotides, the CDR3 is TGTGCCAGCAGCGAGAACATTCAGTACTTC. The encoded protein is CASSENIQYF. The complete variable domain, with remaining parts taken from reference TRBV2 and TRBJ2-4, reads EPEVTQTPSHQVTQMGQEVILRCVPISNHLYFYWYRQILGQKVEFLVSFYNNEISEKSEIFDDQFSVERPDGSNFTLKIRSTKLEDSAMYFCASSENIQYFGAGTRLSVL.

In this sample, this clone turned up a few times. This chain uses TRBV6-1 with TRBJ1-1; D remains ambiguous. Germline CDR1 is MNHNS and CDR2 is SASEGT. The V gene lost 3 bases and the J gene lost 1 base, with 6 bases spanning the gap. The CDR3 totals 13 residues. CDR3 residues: CASSETPNTEAFF. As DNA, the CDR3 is TGTGCCAGCAGTGAGACACCGAACACTGAAGCTTTCTTT.

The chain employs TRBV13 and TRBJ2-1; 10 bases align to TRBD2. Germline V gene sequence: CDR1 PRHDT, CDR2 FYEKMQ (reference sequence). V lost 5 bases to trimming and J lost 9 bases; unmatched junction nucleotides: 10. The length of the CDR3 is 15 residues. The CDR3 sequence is CASSIGAGGKLEQFF. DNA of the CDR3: TGTGCCAGCAGCATCGGAGCGGGGGGGAAGCTTGAGCAGTTCTTC.

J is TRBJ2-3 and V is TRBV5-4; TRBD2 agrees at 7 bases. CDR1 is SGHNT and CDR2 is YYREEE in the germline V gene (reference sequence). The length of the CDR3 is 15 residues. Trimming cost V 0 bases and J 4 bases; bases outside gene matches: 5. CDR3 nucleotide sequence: TGTGCCAGCAGCTTGGAACGGGGGGAGGCAGATACGCAGTATTTT. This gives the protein CASSLERGEADTQYF.

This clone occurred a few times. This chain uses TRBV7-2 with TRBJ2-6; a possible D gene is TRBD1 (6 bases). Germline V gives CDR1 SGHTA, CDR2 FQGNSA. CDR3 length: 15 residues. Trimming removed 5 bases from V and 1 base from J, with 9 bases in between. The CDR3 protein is CASSIGQSGANVLTF. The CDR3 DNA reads TGTGCCAGCAGCATCGGACAGTCTGGGGCCAACGTCCTGACTTTC.

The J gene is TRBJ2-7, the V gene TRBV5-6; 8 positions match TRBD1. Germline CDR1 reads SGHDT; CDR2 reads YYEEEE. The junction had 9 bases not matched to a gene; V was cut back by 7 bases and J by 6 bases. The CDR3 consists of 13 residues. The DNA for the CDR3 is TGTGCCAGCTGTATTACAGGGGGAACCGAGCAGTACTTC. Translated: CASCITGGTEQYF.

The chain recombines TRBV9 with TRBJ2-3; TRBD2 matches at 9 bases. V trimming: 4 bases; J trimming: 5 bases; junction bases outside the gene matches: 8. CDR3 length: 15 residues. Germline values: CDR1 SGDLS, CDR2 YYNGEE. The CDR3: CASSPLAGEGDTQYF. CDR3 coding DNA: TGTGCCAGCAGCCCATTAGCGGGGGAAGGAGATACGCAGTATTTT.

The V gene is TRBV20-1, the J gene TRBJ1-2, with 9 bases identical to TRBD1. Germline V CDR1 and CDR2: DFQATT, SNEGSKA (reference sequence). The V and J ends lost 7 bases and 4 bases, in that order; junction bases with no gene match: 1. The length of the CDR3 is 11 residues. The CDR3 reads CSGTGVYGYTF. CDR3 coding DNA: TGCAGTGGGACAGGGGTCTATGGCTACACCTTC.

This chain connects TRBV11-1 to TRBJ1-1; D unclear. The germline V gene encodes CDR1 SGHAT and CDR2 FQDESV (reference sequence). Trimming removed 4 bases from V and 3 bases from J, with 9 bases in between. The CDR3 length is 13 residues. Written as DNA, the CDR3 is TGTGCCAGCAGCTCTTGGCGGCACACTGAAGCTTTCTTT. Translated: CASSSWRHTEAFF.

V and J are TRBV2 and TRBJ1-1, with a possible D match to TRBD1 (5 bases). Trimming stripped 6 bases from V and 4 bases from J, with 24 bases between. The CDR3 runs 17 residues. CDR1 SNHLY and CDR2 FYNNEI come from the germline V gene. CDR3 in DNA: TGTGCCAGCAGGGCCACCTCAGGGAGCGGGCGGAGCACTGAAGCTTTCTTT. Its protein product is CASRATSGSGRSTEAFF.

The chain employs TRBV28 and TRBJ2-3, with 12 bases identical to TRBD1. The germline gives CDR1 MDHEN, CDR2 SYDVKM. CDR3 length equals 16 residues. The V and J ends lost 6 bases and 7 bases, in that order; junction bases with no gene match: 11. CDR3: CASRPTGDRGQNTQYF. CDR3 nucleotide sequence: TGTGCCAGCAGACCAACAGGGGACAGGGGGCAAAATACGCAGTATTTT.

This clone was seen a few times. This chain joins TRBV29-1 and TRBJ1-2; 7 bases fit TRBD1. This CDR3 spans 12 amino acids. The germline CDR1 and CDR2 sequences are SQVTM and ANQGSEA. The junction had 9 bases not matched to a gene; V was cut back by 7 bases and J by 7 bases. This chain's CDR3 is CSAGDRAGGYTF. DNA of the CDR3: TGCAGCGCTGGCGACAGGGCCGGTGGCTACACCTTC.

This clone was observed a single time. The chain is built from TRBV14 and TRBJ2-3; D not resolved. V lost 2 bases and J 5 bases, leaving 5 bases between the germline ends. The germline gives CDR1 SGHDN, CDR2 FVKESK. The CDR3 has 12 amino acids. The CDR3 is CASSQQLDTQYF. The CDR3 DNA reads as TGTGCCAGCAGCCAACAGTTAGATACGCAGTATTTT.

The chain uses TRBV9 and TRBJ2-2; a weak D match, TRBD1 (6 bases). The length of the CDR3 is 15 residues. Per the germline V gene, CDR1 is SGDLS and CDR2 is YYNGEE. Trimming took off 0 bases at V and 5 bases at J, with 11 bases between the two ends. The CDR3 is CASSVEGVRTGELFF. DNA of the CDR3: TGTGCCAGCAGCGTAGAGGGGGTGAGAACCGGGGAGCTGTTTTTT.

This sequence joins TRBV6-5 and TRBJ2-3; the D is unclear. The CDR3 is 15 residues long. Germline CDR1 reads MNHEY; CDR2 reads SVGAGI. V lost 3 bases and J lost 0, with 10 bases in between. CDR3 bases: TGTGCCAGCAGTTATTGGGCATCTAGCACAGATACGCAGTATTTT. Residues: CASSYWASSTDTQYF.

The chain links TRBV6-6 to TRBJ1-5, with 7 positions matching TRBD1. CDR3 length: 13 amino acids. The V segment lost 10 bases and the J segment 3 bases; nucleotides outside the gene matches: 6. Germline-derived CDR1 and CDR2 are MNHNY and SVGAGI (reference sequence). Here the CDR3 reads CATSGTDNQPQHF. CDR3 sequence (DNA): TGTGCCACCTCCGGGACAGACAATCAGCCCCAGCATTTT.

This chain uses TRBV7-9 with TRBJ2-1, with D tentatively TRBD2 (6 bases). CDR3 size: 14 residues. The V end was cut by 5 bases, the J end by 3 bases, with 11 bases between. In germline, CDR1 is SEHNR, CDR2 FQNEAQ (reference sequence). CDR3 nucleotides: TGTGCCAGCAGCCCGGAGGGTCTCTACAATGAGCAGTTCTTC. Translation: CASSPEGLYNEQFF.

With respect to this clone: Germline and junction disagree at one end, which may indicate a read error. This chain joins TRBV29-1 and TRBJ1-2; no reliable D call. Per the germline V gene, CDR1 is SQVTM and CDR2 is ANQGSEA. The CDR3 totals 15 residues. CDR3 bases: TGCAGCGTTGAATTTGACCGATTCCCTAACTATGGCTACCCCTTC. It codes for CSVEFDRFPNYGYPF. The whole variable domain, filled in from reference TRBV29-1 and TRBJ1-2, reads SAVISQKPSRDICQRGTSLTIQCQVDSQVTMMFWYRQQPGQSLTLIATANQGSEATYESGFVIDKFPISRPNLTFSTLTVSNMSPEDSSIYLCSVEFDRFPNYGYPFGSGTRLTVV.